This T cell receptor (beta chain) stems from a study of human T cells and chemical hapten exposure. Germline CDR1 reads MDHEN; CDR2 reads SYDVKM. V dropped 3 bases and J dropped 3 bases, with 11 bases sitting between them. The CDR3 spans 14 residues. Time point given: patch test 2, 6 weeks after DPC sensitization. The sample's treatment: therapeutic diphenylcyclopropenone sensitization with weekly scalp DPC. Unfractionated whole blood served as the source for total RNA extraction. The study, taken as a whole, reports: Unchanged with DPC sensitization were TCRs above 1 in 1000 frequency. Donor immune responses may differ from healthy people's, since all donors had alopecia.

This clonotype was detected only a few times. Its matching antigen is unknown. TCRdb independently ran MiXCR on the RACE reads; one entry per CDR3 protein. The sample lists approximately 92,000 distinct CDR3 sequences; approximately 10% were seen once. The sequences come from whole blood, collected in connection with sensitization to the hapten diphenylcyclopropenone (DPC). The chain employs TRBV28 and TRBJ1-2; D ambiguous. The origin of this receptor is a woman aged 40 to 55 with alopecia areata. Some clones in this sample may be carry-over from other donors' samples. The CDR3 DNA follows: TGTGCCAGCAGTTTTTCGGCGGTCTACTATGGCTACACCTTC. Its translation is CASSFSAVYYGYTF.